The 18 T cell receptor beta chains listed next were all sequenced from one sample in a study of blood T cell repertoires in COVID-19. TCRdb's copy holds only in-frame clones and misses some; the assay was immunoSEQ multiplex PCR. The sample records tens of thousands of clones, around 80% being singletons. Material: PBMCs or T cells enriched from blood (not recorded which). Every receptor here comes from a woman aged 45 to 65 with acute COVID-19.

The rearrangement links TRBV10-2 to TRBJ1-5; TRBD1 aligns across 7 bases. Germline CDR1 and CDR2: WSHSY and SAAADI. J lost 5 bases, V lost 7 bases, and 5 bases had no gene match. The CDR3 contains 13 residues. The CDR3 is CASTFGQDQPQHF. The CDR3 DNA reads as TGCGCCAGCACCTTCGGACAGGATCAGCCCCAGCATTTT.

Worth noting for this clone: In the same sample, other DNA sequences code for this CDR3. The V call is TRBV24-1, the J call TRBJ2-2, with 8 nucleotides matching TRBD1. With 9 bases clipped from V and 1 base from J, the junction kept 0 bases outside the gene matches. Germline loops: CDR1 KGHDR, CDR2 SFDVKD. The CDR3 loop spans 13 amino acids. The CDR3, as DNA: TGTGCCACCGGGACAGGGAACACCGGGGAGCTGTTTTTT. Its translation: CATGTGNTGELFF.

V usage is TRBV2 and J usage is TRBJ1-1; 8 nucleotides match TRBD1. Trimming removed 6 bases from V and 2 bases from J; junction bases left unmatched: 5. The CDR3 loop spans 14 amino acids. CDR1 is SNHLY and CDR2 is FYNNEI in the germline V gene. CDR3 loop: CASRAGGGNTEAFF. CDR3 nucleotide sequence: TGTGCCAGCAGGGCAGGGGGCGGAAACACTGAAGCTTTCTTT.

V and J are TRBV12-5 and TRBJ2-6; no definite D call. V was cut by 7 bases and J by 3 bases, with 13 bases left in between. There are 15 residues in the CDR3. CDR1 is LGHNT, CDR2 FRNRAP, per germline. Here the CDR3 DNA reads TGTGCTAGTGCCCTCTTTCAGGTTGGGGCCAACGTCCTGACTTTC. It encodes CASALFQVGANVLTF.

The chain uses TRBV7-2 and TRBJ2-7; D might be TRBD1 (6 bases). CDR3 length: 13 residues. Per germline, CDR1 SGHTA and CDR2 FQGNSA. The V gene lost 3 bases and the J gene lost 2 bases, with 8 bases spanning the gap. The CDR3 sequence: CASSFGQTYEQYF. DNA for the CDR3: TGTGCCAGCAGCTTTGGACAGACCTACGAGCAGTACTTC.

CDR3 bases: TGTGCCAGCAGTCCGACAGTTGCGGGAAACACCATATATTTT. This sequence encodes CASSPTVAGNTIYF. This chain uses TRBV6-5 with TRBJ1-3, with a tentative D call TRBD1 (5 bases). This CDR3 region has 14 residues. V dropped 5 bases and J dropped 4 bases, with 12 bases sitting between them. Germline V gives CDR1 MNHEY, CDR2 SVGAGI.

This clone was counted between two and nine times. The chain uses TRBV11-2 and TRBJ2-7, with D perhaps TRBD1 (7 bases). CDR3 length: 16 amino acids. Trimming removed 1 base from V and 3 bases from J, with 16 bases in between. The germline CDR1 and CDR2 sequences are SGHAT and FQNNGV. The CDR3 DNA reads TGTGCCAGCAGCTTAGCTGGTTCAGGGGGGCTCTACGAGCAGTACTTC. This gives the protein CASSLAGSGGLYEQYF.

The rearrangement links TRBV5-8 to TRBJ1-5; D is possibly TRBD1 (5 bases). Germline lookup yields CDR1 SGHTS and CDR2 YDEGEE. The CDR3 spans 16 residues. With 2 bases removed from V and 6 bases from J, the gap between germline ends came to 18 bases. This chain's CDR3 is CASSFSQIQAGQPQHF. Here the CDR3 DNA reads TGTGCCAGCAGCTTTTCCCAAATACAGGCCGGTCAGCCCCAGCATTTT.

V usage is TRBV9 and J usage is TRBJ2-1, with TRBD2 matching over 10 bases. The J segment lost 7 bases and the V segment lost 0 bases, leaving 10 bases of the junction unmatched. Germline assignment: CDR1 SGDLS and CDR2 YYNGEE. The CDR3 runs 17 residues. The CDR3, as DNA: TGTGCCAGCAGCGTAGTAGGAGCGGGGGGGCCGGGTAATGAGCAGTTCTTC. As protein: CASSVVGAGGPGNEQFF.

The V gene is TRBV14, the J gene TRBJ2-7; TRBD1 matches at 7 bases. J gave up 0 bases and V 6 bases, and 8 bases lay outside the gene matches. The germline V gene has CDR1 SGHDN and CDR2 FVKESK. CDR3 size: 15 residues. DNA for the CDR3: TGTGCCAGCAGTGGGGCAGGGGGACGCTCCTACGAGCAGTACTTC. This sequence encodes CASSGAGGRSYEQYF.

The chain links TRBV5-4 to TRBJ2-3; possibly TRBD2 for D (6 bases). The V and J ends lost 4 bases and 2 bases respectively, with 11 bases between them. The CDR3 covers 14 residues. Looked up from germline, CDR1 is SGHNT and CDR2 is YYREEE (reference sequence). This CDR3 reads CASSPRGLTDTQYF. In nucleotides, the CDR3 is TGTGCCAGCAGCCCTCGGGGACTCACAGATACGCAGTATTTT. Supplemented by reference TRBV5-4 and TRBJ2-3, the full variable domain reads ETGVTQSPTHLIKTRGQQVTLRCSSQSGHNTVSWYQQALGQGPQFIFQYYREEENGRGNFPPRFSGLQFPNYSSELNVNALELDDSALYLCASSPRGLTDTQYFGPGTRLTVL.

The chain links TRBV19 to TRBJ1-4, with D possibly matching TRBD1 (6 bases). The germline V and J ends were trimmed by 1 base and 11 bases, with 11 bases remaining between them. CDR3 size: 13 residues. Germline V gene data show CDR1 as LNHDA and CDR2 as SQIVND (reference sequence). This chain's CDR3 is CASSIGQVGKLFF. CDR3 sequence (DNA): TGTGCCAGTAGTATAGGACAGGTTGGGAAACTGTTTTTT.

This chain connects TRBV2 to TRBJ1-2; 9 bases are a match to TRBD1. V was pared by 0 bases and J by 8 bases, with 7 bases of the junction left unmatched. CDR1 and CDR2 (germline): SNHLY, FYNNEI. This CDR3 is 15 amino acids long. CDR3 sequence reads: CASSEAVQGALGYTF. CDR3 in DNA: TGTGCCAGCAGTGAAGCGGTACAGGGGGCTTTGGGCTACACCTTC.

V and J are TRBV28 and TRBJ1-2; 9 bases are shared with TRBD1. From germline, CDR1 is MDHEN and CDR2 SYDVKM. V shed 3 bases and J 8 bases; nucleotides not matched to a gene: 10. CDR3 size: 15 residues. CDR3: CASSLLAGTGKGYTF. CDR3 nucleotide sequence: TGTGCCAGCAGTTTGTTAGCCGGGACAGGGAAGGGCTACACCTTC.

J is TRBJ1-4 and V is TRBV10-3; perhaps TRBD1 as D (6 bases). The V end lost 3 bases, the J end lost 10 bases, and 18 bases lay between the germline ends. CDR3 length equals 15 residues. In germline, CDR1 is ENHRY, CDR2 SYGVKD. This CDR3 is CAISEENRALGKLFF. CDR3 nucleotide sequence: TGTGCCATCAGTGAAGAGAACAGGGCCCTCGGAAAACTGTTTTTT.

V usage is TRBV19 and J usage is TRBJ2-7, with a tentative D call TRBD1 (6 bases). Trimming took 4 bases from V and 2 from J, leaving 15 bases between them. The CDR3 has 15 residues. Germline V gives CDR1 LNHDA, CDR2 SQIVND (reference sequence). The CDR3 sequence: CASSNQGSATYEQYF. CDR3 coding DNA: TGTGCCAGTAGTAATCAGGGGTCCGCAACCTACGAGCAGTACTTC.

This clone turned up a few times. The CDR3 is CASSLGGLHTGELFF. The CDR3 bases are TGTGCCAGCAGCTTAGGCGGCCTGCACACCGGGGAGCTGTTTTTT. The V gene is TRBV11-2, the J gene TRBJ2-2, with D unclear. The germline gives CDR1 SGHAT, CDR2 FQNNGV. This CDR3 has 15 amino acids. The ends were cut back, 1 base at V and 3 bases at J, with 9 bases in the middle.

This sequence joins TRBV18 and TRBJ2-1; D is ambiguous. In germline, CDR1 is KGHSH, CDR2 LQKENI. V lost 3 bases to trimming and J lost 8 bases, with 14 bases between them. The CDR3 contains 14 residues. The chain's CDR3 is CASSPIRQVDEQFF. CDR3 DNA: TGTGCCAGCTCACCTATTAGGCAGGTTGATGAGCAGTTCTTC.